The T cell receptor beta chain described here comes from a study of blood T cell repertoires in COVID-19. Study summary: Both acute and convalescent COVID-19 samples were obtained from the United States, Italy and Spain.

This CDR3 contains 15 residues. The trim removed 4 bases at V and 8 bases at J, leaving 13 bases unmatched. Germline V lookup: CDR1 MDHEN, CDR2 SYDVKM. In assigning cohorts, the study relied on participant-reported clinical history. In the authors' methods: Reference gene primer amplification gave estimated nucleated cell counts. The data were produced by immunoSEQ multiplex PCR, yet TCRdb's version contains in-frame clones alone and is incomplete. V and J calls plus clone size are reproduced from that table; the DNA served to infer D and trimming. The sample carries 200,000 to 300,000 clones, 85% to 90% recorded once.

What was sequenced was PBMCs or T cells enriched from blood (not recorded which). This TCR was sampled from a middle-aged man who had recovered from COVID-19. The chain combines TRBV28 with TRBJ1-2, with 7 bases matching TRBD1. CDR3 sequence: CASSSIGTDFGGYTF. For the CDR3, the DNA is TGTGCCAGCAGTTCAATAGGGACAGACTTTGGGGGCTACACCTTC.